These T cell receptor beta chains were read from a single sample in a study of blood T cell repertoires in COVID-19. Clones were read by immunoSEQ multiplex PCR, and TCRdb kept only the in-frame ones, dropping some. The profile shows around 87,000 clones, almost 80% of them singletons. Sample: peripheral blood. The origin of the receptors is a human donor in a cohort sampled during active COVID-19. Each CDR3 is given with its conserved first and last residue. The listing skips clone size in some rows; elsewhere it reads once, few, many or a size class.

size,V,CDR3
NA,TRBV5-5,CASSLFSESRIRQFF
once,TRBV3-1/TRBV3-2,CASSQVGGRTNYGYTF
NA,TRBV4-2,CASSQGNLAGSTDTQYF
NA,TRBV2,CASRLAEGYTF
NA,TRBV5-5,CASSFLAERNIQYF
NA,TRBV4-2,CASSQDRGGVLYNEQFF
NA,TRBV28,CASSSIGTGNTEAFF
NA,TRBV18,CASSLFSGTQETQYF
few,TRBV12-3/TRBV12-4,CASSRRSTDTQYF
NA,TRBV12-3/TRBV12-4,CASSLQGLGEAFF
NA,TRBV9,CASSPRRGTYNEQFF
NA,TRBV5-4,CASSPSGVAYGYTF
NA,TRBV18,CASSPFNGNSYNEQFF
once,TRBV5-1,CASSRQEAANEKLFF
NA,TRBV7-9,CASSWDRGSVGYTF
NA,TRBV3-1/TRBV3-2,CASSLGGTGNQPQHF
once,TRBV10-3,CAISVAQNGELFF
NA,TRBV5-1,CASSPSNTGEQPQHF
NA,TRBV10-3,CAIRGQGAWAYEQYF
NA,TRBV28,CASSKGGGLEQYF
few,TRBV5-8,CASSLPGARTLHF
NA,TRBV9,CASSVHTSSGYGYTF
many,TRBV28,CASRTRESAGYGYTF
NA,TRBV30,CAWSNFPGGMQFF
once,TRBV28,CASRVQGSNQPQHF
NA,TRBV5-1,CASSLGRVVDGGEQFF
NA,TRBV5-8,CASSPGTSGGQETQYF
NA,TRBV18,CASSPEYRGNNEKLFF
NA,TRBV28,CASSYTPGTPNEKLFF
NA,TRBV6-5,CASTPRRNTEAFF
NA,TRBV5-6,CASSLGLDKMNTEAFF
few,TRBV14,CASSRWGGRRYEQYF
NA,TRBV30,CAWGGQGEEKLFF
NA,TRBV6-5,CASSHKEHTEAFF
NA,TRBV18,CASSPPSGRASNEQFF
NA,TRBV7-9,CASSFRNNEQFF
few,TRBV9,CASSLQGGLEYNEQFF
few,TRBV24-1,CATSGGGGGNQPQHF
few,TRBV5-6,CASSLERVKYTEAFF
NA,TRBV15,CATSRDRGGTEQYF
NA,TRBV9,CASSVAPTGYEQYF
few,TRBV28,CASSLRREQYF
NA,TRBV19,CASSISFTDTQYF
NA,TRBV28,CASSSSGGAGYGYTF
NA,TRBV28,CASSLPGGDGYTF
NA,TRBV28,CASKQAGAGGRTGELFF
NA,TRBV19,CASTDGSGWGNEQFF
NA,TRBV6-1,CASSEAAGNRLGYGYTF
NA,TRBV28,CASSYPGTGIYGYTF
NA,TRBV21-1,CASGPRGDYTDTQYF